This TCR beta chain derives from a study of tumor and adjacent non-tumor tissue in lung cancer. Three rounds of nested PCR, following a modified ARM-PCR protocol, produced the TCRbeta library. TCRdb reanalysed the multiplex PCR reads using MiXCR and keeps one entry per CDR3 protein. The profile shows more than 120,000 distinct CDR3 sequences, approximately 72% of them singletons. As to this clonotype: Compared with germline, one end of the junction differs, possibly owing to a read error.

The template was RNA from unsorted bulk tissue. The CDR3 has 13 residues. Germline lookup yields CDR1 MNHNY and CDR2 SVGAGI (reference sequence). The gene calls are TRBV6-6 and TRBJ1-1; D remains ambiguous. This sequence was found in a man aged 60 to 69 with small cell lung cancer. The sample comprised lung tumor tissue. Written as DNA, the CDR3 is TGTGCCTGCAGGACTGAGTCATACACTGAAGCTTTCTTT. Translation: CACRTESYTEAFF.